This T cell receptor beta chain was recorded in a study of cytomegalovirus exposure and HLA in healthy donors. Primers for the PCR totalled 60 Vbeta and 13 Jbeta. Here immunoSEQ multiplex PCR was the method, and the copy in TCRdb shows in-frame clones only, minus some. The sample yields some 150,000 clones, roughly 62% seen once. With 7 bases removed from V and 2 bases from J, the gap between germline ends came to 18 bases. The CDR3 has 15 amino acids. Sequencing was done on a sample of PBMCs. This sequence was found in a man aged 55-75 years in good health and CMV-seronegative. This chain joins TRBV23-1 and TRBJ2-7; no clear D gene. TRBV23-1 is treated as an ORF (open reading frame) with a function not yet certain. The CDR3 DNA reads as TGCGCCAGCACCTCCCCCGGAGTGTCTACCTACGAGCAGTACTTC. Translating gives CASTSPGVSTYEQYF.